This T cell receptor beta chain was observed in a study of neurological immune-mediated disorders. Whole-study results and caveats: No expanded-clone CDR3 amino acid sequence recurred across subjects, suggesting private TCR-beta repertoires.

TCRdb passed the 5' RACE reads through MiXCR, listing each CDR3 protein once. Here the sample spans tens of thousands of distinct CDR3 sequences, around 13% being singletons. As concerns this clonotype: Its antigen is undetermined. A clone one base away is much larger, so this may be a read error.

Time point reported: longitudinal time-point 1 (baseline). The unsorted libraries were generated from a total of 2 million PBMCs, which had been stored in RNAlater at -80 C. This CDR3 spans 13 amino acids. The germline V and J ends were trimmed by 0 bases and 5 bases, with 11 bases remaining between them. From germline, CDR1 is SQVTM and CDR2 ANQGSEA. The receptor was isolated from a female donor with HTLV-1-associated myelopathy (HAM/TSP). The chain has TRBV29-1 and TRBJ2-7; D uncertain. Sequenced sample: PBMCs. This CDR3 reads CSVEDTRTDEQYF. The CDR3 DNA follows: TGCAGCGTTGAAGATACGCGAACCGACGAGCAGTACTTC.